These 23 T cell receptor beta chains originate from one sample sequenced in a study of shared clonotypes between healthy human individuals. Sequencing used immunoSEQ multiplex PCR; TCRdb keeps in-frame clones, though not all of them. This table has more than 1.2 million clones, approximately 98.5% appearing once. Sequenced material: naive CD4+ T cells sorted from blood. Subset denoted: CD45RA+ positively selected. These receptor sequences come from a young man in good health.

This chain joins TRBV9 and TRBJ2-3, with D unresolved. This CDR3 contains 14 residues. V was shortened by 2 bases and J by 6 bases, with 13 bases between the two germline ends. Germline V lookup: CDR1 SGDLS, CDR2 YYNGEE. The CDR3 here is CASSVSRGMDTQYF. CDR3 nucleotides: TGTGCCAGCAGCGTCTCCAGAGGAATGGATACGCAGTATTTT. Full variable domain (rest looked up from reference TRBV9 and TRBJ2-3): DSGVTQTPKHLITATGQRVTLRCSPRSGDLSVYWYQQSLDQGLQFLIQYYNGEERAKGNILERFSAQQFPDLHSELNLSSLELGDSALYFCASSVSRGMDTQYFGPGTRLTVL.

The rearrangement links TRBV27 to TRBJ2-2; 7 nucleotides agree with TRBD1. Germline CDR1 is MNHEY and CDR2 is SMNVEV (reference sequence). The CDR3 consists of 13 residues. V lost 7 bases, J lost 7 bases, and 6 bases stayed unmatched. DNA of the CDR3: TGTGCCAGCAACGAGGGGGCGATCGGGGAGCTGTTTTTT. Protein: CASNEGAIGELFF.

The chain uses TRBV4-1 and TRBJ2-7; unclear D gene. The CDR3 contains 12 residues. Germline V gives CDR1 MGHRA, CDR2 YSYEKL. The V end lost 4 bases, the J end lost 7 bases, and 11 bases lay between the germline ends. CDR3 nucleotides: TGCGCCAGCAGCCCGCCCCCCCAAGAGCAGTACTTC. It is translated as CASSPPPQEQYF.

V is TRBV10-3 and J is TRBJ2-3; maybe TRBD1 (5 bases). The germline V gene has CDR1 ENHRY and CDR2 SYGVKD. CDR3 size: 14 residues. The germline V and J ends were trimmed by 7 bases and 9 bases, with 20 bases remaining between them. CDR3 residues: CAITEIRGQGTQYF. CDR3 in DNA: TGTGCCATCACAGAGATCCGAGGACAAGGCACGCAGTATTTT.

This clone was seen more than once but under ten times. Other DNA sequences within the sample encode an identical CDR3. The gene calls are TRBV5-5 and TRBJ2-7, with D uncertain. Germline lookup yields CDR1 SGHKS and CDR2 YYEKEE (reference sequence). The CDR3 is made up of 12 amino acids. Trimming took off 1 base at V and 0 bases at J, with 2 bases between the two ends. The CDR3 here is CASSLSSYEQYF. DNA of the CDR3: TGTGCCAGCAGCTTGAGCTCCTACGAGCAGTACTTC. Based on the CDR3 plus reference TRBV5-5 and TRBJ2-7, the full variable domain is DAGVTQSPTHLIKTRGQQVTLRCSPISGHKSVSWYQQVLGQGPQFIFQYYEKEERGRGNFPDRFSARQFPNYSSELNVNALLLGDSALYLCASSLSSYEQYFGPGTRLTVT.

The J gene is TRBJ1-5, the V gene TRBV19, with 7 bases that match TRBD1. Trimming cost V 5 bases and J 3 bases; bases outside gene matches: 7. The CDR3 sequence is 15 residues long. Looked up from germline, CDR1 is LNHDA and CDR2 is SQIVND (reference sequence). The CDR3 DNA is TGTGCCAGTAGTGTTATCGACAGGGTCAATCAGCCCCAGCATTTT. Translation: CASSVIDRVNQPQHF.

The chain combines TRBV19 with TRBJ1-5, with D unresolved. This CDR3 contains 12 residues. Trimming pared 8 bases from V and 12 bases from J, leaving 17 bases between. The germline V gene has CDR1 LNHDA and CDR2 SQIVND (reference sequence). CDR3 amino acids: CASSAPLIFQHF. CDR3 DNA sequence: TGTGCCAGTTCCGCGCCCCTGATCTTCCAGCATTTT.

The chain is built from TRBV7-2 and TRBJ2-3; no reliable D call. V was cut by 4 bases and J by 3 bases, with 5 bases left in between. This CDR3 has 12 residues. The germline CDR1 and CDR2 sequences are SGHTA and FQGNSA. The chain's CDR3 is CASSYNTDTQYF. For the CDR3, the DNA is TGTGCCAGCAGCTACAATACAGATACGCAGTATTTT.

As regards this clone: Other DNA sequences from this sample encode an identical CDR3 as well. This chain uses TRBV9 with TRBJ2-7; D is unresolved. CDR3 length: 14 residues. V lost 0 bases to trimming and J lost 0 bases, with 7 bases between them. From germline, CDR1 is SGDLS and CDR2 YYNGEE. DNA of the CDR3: TGTGCCAGCAGCGTAGGTACAGACTCCTACGAGCAGTACTTC. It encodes CASSVGTDSYEQYF.

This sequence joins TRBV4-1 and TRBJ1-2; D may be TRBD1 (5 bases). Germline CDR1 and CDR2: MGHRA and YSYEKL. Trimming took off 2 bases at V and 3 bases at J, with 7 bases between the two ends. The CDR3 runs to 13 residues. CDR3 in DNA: TGCGCCAGCAGCCAATCAGGGTACTATGGCTACACCTTC. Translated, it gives CASSQSGYYGYTF.

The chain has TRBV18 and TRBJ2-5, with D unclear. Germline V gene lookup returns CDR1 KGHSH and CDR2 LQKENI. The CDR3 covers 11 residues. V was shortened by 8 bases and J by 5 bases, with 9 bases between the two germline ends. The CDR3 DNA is TGTGCCAGCAGCCTGGGGGAGACCCAGTACTTC. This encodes CASSLGETQYF.

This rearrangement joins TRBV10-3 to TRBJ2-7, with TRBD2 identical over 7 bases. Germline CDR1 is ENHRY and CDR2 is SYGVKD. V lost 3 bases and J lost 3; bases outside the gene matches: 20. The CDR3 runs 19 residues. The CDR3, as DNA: TGTGCCATCAGTGATGCGGTGTATGCTAGCGGAAAATATTACTACGAGCAGTACTTC. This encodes CAISDAVYASGKYYYEQYF.

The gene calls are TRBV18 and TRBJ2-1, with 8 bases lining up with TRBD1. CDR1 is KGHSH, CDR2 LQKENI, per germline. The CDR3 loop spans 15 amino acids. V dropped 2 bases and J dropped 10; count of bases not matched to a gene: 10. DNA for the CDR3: TGTGCCAGCTCACCATCACAGGGGGGCATAGCCGAGCAGTTCTTC. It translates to CASSPSQGGIAEQFF.

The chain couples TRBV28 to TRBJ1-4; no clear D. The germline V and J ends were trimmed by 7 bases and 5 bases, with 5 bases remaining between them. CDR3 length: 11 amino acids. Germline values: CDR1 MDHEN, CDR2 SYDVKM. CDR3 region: CASTSNEKLFF. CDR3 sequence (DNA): TGTGCCAGCACCAGCAATGAAAAACTGTTTTTT.

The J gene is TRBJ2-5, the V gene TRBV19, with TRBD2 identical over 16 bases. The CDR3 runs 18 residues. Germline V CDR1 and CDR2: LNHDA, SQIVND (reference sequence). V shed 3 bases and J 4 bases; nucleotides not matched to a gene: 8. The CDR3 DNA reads TGTGCCAGTAGTATGGGGACTAGCGGGAGGGCCGGGAGAGAGACCCAGTACTTC. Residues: CASSMGTSGRAGRETQYF.

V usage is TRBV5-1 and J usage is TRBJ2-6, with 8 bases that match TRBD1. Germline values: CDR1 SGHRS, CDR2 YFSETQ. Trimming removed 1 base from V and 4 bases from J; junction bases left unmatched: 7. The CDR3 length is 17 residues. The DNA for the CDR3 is TGCGCCAGCAGCTTGTCTCAGGGGGCGTTCGGGGCCAACGTCCTGACTTTC. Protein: CASSLSQGAFGANVLTF.

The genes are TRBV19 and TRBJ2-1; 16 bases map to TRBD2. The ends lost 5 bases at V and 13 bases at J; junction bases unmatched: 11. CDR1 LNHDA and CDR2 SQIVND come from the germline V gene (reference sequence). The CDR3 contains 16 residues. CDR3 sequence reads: CASSATGTSGRGRQFF. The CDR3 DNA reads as TGTGCCAGTAGTGCAACCGGGACTAGCGGGAGGGGCCGCCAGTTCTTC.

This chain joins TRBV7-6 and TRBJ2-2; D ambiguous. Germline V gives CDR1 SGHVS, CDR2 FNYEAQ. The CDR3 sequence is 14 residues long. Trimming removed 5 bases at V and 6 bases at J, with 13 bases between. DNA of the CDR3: TGTGCCAGCAGCCCCCAAGGTTTTGCCGGGGAGCTGTTTTTT. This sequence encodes CASSPQGFAGELFF.

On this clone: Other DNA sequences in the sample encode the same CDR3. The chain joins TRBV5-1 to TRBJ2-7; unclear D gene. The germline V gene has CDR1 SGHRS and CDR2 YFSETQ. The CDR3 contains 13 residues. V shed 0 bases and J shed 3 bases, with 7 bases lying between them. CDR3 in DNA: TGCGCCAGCAGCTTGGTCGGAAACTACGAGCAGTACTTC. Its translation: CASSLVGNYEQYF.

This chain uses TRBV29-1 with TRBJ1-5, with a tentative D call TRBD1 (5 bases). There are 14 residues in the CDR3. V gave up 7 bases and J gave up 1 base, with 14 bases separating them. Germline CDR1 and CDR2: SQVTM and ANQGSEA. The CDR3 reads CSGNDRGSNQPQHF. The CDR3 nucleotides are TGCAGCGGCAATGACCGGGGGAGCAATCAGCCCCAGCATTTT.

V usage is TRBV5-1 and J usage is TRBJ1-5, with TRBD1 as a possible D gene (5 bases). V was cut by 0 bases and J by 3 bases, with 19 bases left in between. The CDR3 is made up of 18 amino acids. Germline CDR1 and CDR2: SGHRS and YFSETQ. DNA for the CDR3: TGCGCCAGCAGCTTGGTACCCCTGACCGCGGGGGTCAATCAGCCCCAGCATTTT. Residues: CASSLVPLTAGVNQPQHF.

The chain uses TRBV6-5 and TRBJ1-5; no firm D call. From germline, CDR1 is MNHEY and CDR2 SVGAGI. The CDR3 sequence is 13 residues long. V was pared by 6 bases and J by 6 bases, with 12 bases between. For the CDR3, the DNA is TGTGCCAGCAGAGGGAGAGGAGGTCAGCCCCAGCATTTT. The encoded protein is CASRGRGGQPQHF.

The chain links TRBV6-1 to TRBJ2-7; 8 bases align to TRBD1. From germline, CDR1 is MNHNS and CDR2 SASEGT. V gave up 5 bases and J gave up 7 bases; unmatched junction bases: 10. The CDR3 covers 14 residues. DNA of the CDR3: TGTGCCAGCAGTCCTCAGTCCCGGGACAGGGAGCAGTACTTC. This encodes CASSPQSRDREQYF.